This T cell receptor (beta chain) was documented in a study of T cell responses to AZD1222 COVID-19 vaccine. About the study: Second-dose schedules of about 4 or about 12 weeks were combined.

This clone was detected only once. Its specificity is not known. Distinct nucleotide sequences in the sample also encode this CDR3. Assay used: immunoSEQ multiplex PCR; TCRdb lists only in-frame clones, some missing. The sample shows 98,000 or so clones, 75% to 90% of them seen only once. General observations from the study: Repertoire sampling occurred only after the peak T cell response.

Germline V gene lookup returns CDR1 SGHTA and CDR2 FQGNSA. This CDR3 has 14 residues. Trimming took 5 bases from V and 1 from J, leaving 11 bases between them. The chain joins TRBV7-2 to TRBJ1-2; D perhaps matches TRBD1 (5 bases). This sequence was found in an adult in good health. The input for sequencing was peripheral blood, taken on day 0 of AZD1222 vaccination. CDR3 DNA sequence: TGTGCCAGCAGCCCTGGGGGGGGTAACTATGGCTACACCTTC. Encoded protein: CASSPGGGNYGYTF.